These 2 T cell receptor beta chains were sequenced from one sample in a study of blood T cell repertoires in COVID-19 (dated by TCRdb to 2018 to 2020). Receptor amplification or capture employed the immunoSEQ multiplex PCR assay. The table comes from immuneACCESS by way of TCRdb, which keeps in-frame sequences with V and J called. Part of the clones is missing from these tables; in studies checked, under half for an unresolved V gene and the rest for unknown reasons. This sample lists roughly 250,000 clones; more than 75% were detected once. About 1.6% of the sample comes from the top ten. Material: PBMCs or T cells enriched from blood (not recorded which). The receptor source for this set is a woman aged 45-60 years who had recovered from COVID-19.

The rearrangement links TRBV27 to TRBJ1-2; 9 positions match TRBD1. The CDR3 sequence is 16 residues long. The V gene's germline CDR1 is MNHEY and CDR2 SMNVEV (reference sequence). Trimming at V came to 2 bases and at J to 4 bases, leaving 8 bases not matched to a gene. CDR3 residues: CASSLNPRTGAYGYTF. The CDR3 bases are TGTGCCAGCAGTTTAAACCCACGGACAGGGGCCTATGGCTACACCTTC.

This clone was seen a single time. The rearrangement joins TRBV28 to TRBJ2-3, with D uncertain. Trimming took off 6 bases at V and 0 bases at J, with 7 bases between the two ends. The CDR3 is 13 amino acids. Germline values: CDR1 MDHEN, CDR2 SYDVKM. In nucleotides, the CDR3 is TGTGCCAGCAGCCCTAAAAGCACAGATACGCAGTATTTT. Amino acids: CASSPKSTDTQYF.